Following are 28 T cell receptor beta chains from one sample sequenced in a study of early T cells in non-severe SARS-CoV-2 infection. TCRdb reanalysed the 5' RACE reads using MiXCR and keeps one entry per CDR3 protein. The sample holds tens of thousands of distinct CDR3 sequences, about 14% seen once. Sequenced material: whole blood. Receptor source: an adult who was a healthcare worker with PCR-confirmed SARS-CoV-2 infection or an uninfected control (not recorded which).

This clonotype came up many times. The junction does not match germline at one end; this may be a read error. The rearrangement uses TRBV14 and TRBJ1-1; the D is unclear. The CDR3 loop spans 15 amino acids. The germline V gene has CDR1 SGHDN and CDR2 FVKESK. CDR3 amino acids: CASRQEGPPNTEAFF. DNA for the CDR3: TGTGCCAGCAGGCAAGAAGGGCCGCCTAATACTGAAGCTTTCTTT.

This clonotype was found a few times. The chain is built from TRBV28 and TRBJ2-7; D ambiguous. Germline CDR1 is MDHEN and CDR2 is SYDVKM. The CDR3 totals 11 residues. Trimming took 4 bases from V and 3 from J, leaving 4 bases between them. The CDR3 coding sequence is TGTGCCAGCAGTTCAATCTACGAGCAGTACTTC. Residues: CASSSIYEQYF. The variable domain in full, completed from reference TRBV28 and TRBJ2-7, reads DVKVTQSSRYLVKRTGEKVFLECVQDMDHENMFWYRQDPGLGLRLIYFSYDVKMKEKGDIPEGYSVSREKKERFSLILESASTNQTSMYLCASSSIYEQYFGPGTRLTVT.

This clonotype was seen a few times. The V call is TRBV5-1, the J call TRBJ1-1, with a tentative D call TRBD1 (6 bases). From germline, CDR1 is SGHRS and CDR2 YFSETQ. The V end was cut by 0 bases, the J end by 9 bases, with 12 bases between. The CDR3 is 13 residues long. The CDR3 nucleotides read TGCGCCAGCAGCTTGGAGGGGGTGCGACAAGCTTTCTTT. This sequence encodes CASSLEGVRQAFF.

In this sample, this clonotype turned up a few times. The chain uses TRBV7-2 and TRBJ2-7; 10 bases agree with TRBD1. With V trimmed by 4 bases and J by 6 bases, 3 bases remained unmatched. The CDR3 is made up of 13 amino acids. Per the germline V gene, CDR1 is SGHTA and CDR2 is FQGNSA. The CDR3 DNA follows: TGTGCCAGCAGCTGGGACAGGGGAGGCGAGCAGTACTTC. This gives the protein CASSWDRGGEQYF. The full variable domain, in which reference TRBV7-2 and TRBJ2-7 provide the parts outside the CDR3, is GAGVSQSPSNKVTEKGKDVELRCDPISGHTALYWYRQSLGQGLEFLIYFQGNSAPDKSGLPSDRFSAERTGGSVSTLTIQRTQQEDSAVYLCASSWDRGGEQYFGPGTRLTVT.

This clonotype has a handful of counts. The CDR3 loop reads CASSSQGAGDTQYF. CDR3 nucleotides: TGTGCCAGCAGCTCTCAGGGGGCTGGGGATACGCAGTATTTT. The J gene is TRBJ2-3, the V gene TRBV11-2, with 8 bases aligning to TRBD1. This CDR3 region has 14 residues. Germline CDR1 and CDR2: SGHAT and FQNNGV. The trim removed 4 bases at V and 6 bases at J, leaving 6 bases unmatched.

The chain uses TRBV10-3 and TRBJ2-7, with D unclear. Germline assignment: CDR1 ENHRY and CDR2 SYGVKD. Trimming stripped 6 bases from V and 3 bases from J, with 12 bases between. The CDR3 is 13 amino acids. The CDR3 coding sequence is TGTGCCATCAGAGCCAATGCAGGCTACGAGCAGTACTTC. Its protein product is CAIRANAGYEQYF.

The genes are TRBV28 and TRBJ1-1; possible D gene TRBD1, 6 bases. CDR1 and CDR2 (germline): MDHEN, SYDVKM. Trimming left V 3 bases short and J 4 bases short, with 9 bases between. CDR3 length equals 13 residues. The CDR3 DNA follows: TGTGCCAGCAGTTTGACAGGTCCCACTGAAGCTTTCTTT. This translates into CASSLTGPTEAFF.

This clonotype has a handful of counts. The rearrangement joins TRBV28 to TRBJ1-1; the D is unclear. The germline gives CDR1 MDHEN, CDR2 SYDVKM. This CDR3 region has 12 residues. V was pared by 8 bases and J by 4 bases, with 11 bases between. This CDR3 reads CASREFLTEAFF. Here the CDR3 DNA reads TGTGCCAGCCGGGAGTTTCTCACTGAAGCTTTCTTT.

In its sample, this clonotype was seen a few times. The chain carries TRBV15 and TRBJ2-5; D not resolved. V dropped 3 bases and J dropped 2 bases, with 4 bases sitting between them. Germline CDR1 is LNHNV and CDR2 is YYDKDF (reference sequence). The CDR3 runs to 12 residues. The CDR3, as DNA: TGTGCCACCAGCAGGGAACAAGAGACCCAGTACTTC. This gives the protein CATSREQETQYF. Filled out from reference TRBV15 and TRBJ2-5, the complete variable domain reads DAMVIQNPRYQVTQFGKPVTLSCSQTLNHNVMYWYQQKSSQAPKLLFHYYDKDFNNEADTPDNFQSRRPNTSFCFLDIRSPGLGDTAMYLCATSREQETQYFGPGTRLLVL.

The chain combines TRBV6-5 with TRBJ2-5; D might be TRBD2 (6 bases). The CDR3 is 15 amino acids. The ends were cut back, 0 bases at V and 1 base at J, with 9 bases in the middle. Germline CDR1 reads MNHEY; CDR2 reads SVGAGI. The CDR3 sequence is CASSYSWGLQETQYF. The CDR3, as DNA: TGTGCCAGCAGTTACTCCTGGGGACTCCAAGAGACCCAGTACTTC.

The chain recombines TRBV5-4 with TRBJ1-6; TRBD1 aligns across 8 bases. V trimming: 4 bases; J trimming: 7 bases; junction bases outside the gene matches: 4. CDR1 and CDR2 from the germline V gene are SGHNT and YYREEE (reference sequence). This CDR3 has 14 amino acids. CDR3 bases: TGTGCCAGCAGCACGGACAGGGTAAATTCACCCCTCCACTTT. This sequence encodes CASSTDRVNSPLHF.

This clonotype was recorded many times. This chain uses TRBV2 with TRBJ1-3; D is undetermined. Germline CDR1 reads SNHLY; CDR2 reads FYNNEI. Trimming removed 6 bases from V and 0 bases from J, with 12 bases in between. CDR3 length: 15 residues. The chain's CDR3 is CASRVRISSGNTIYF. The CDR3 region has the DNA TGTGCCAGCAGAGTACGGATTAGCTCTGGAAACACCATATATTTT. Based on the CDR3 plus reference TRBV2 and TRBJ1-3, the full variable domain is EPEVTQTPSHQVTQMGQEVILRCVPISNHLYFYWYRQILGQKVEFLVSFYNNEISEKSEIFDDQFSVERPDGSNFTLKIRSTKLEDSAMYFCASRVRISSGNTIYFGEGSWLTVV.

The sample holds many counts of this clonotype. The chain uses TRBV7-2 and TRBJ2-7; D is tentatively TRBD1 or TRBD2 (5 bases each). CDR1 SGHTA and CDR2 FQGNSA come from the germline V gene. The CDR3 length is 15 residues. V was shortened by 5 bases and J by 6 bases, with 20 bases between the two germline ends. CDR3 protein: CASSPQNGRGFEQYF. As DNA, the CDR3 is TGTGCCAGCAGCCCCCAAAATGGACGGGGCTTCGAGCAGTACTTC.

This clonotype turned up a few times. The chain has TRBV19 and TRBJ2-3; 8 bases line up with TRBD2. V shed 4 bases, J shed 7 bases, and the junction held 13 bases outside the gene matches. Germline CDR1 LNHDA, CDR2 SQIVND (reference sequence). The CDR3 has 16 residues. The DNA for the CDR3 is TGTGCCAGTAGTACCGGCGGCGCGGGAGGCTGGAATACGCAGTATTTT. Amino acid sequence: CASSTGGAGGWNTQYF.

This clonotype turned up a few times. The chain has TRBV28 and TRBJ1-2; D is uncertain. The germline V gene has CDR1 MDHEN and CDR2 SYDVKM. Trimming left V 3 bases short and J 3 bases short, with 8 bases between. The CDR3 length is 13 residues. In DNA form, the CDR3 reads TGTGCCAGCAGTTTTGTAGGAGACTATGGCTACACCTTC. It yields the protein CASSFVGDYGYTF.

This clonotype occurred many times. The chain combines TRBV28 with TRBJ1-5, with no clear D. The CDR3 contains 15 residues. Germline-derived CDR1 and CDR2 are MDHEN and SYDVKM. V shed 2 bases and J shed 2 bases, with 10 bases lying between them. The DNA for the CDR3 is TGTGCCAGCAGTTTAATCGTTGAGGGCAATCAGCCCCAGCATTTT. This encodes CASSLIVEGNQPQHF.

The CDR3 DNA reads as TGTGCCAGCAGCTTCGCGAGGCAAGAGACCCAGTACTTC. This codes for CASSFARQETQYF. V and J are TRBV7-6 and TRBJ2-5; D is undetermined. The germline gives CDR1 SGHVS, CDR2 FNYEAQ. CDR3 length: 13 residues. V was cut by 3 bases and J by 2 bases, with 7 bases left in between.

The rearrangement joins TRBV2 to TRBJ1-2, with 8 positions matching TRBD1. This CDR3 is 16 amino acids long. J was trimmed by 7 bases and V by 2 bases; bases with no gene match: 12. CDR1 is SNHLY, CDR2 FYNNEI, per germline. CDR3 nucleotide sequence: TGTGCCAGCAGTGAACGCCAGGGGGCACGGTCTGGTGGCTACACCTTC. Translating it yields CASSERQGARSGGYTF.

This clonotype was recorded at least ten times. The rearrangement uses TRBV5-1 and TRBJ2-3; 10 nucleotides align to TRBD2. Looked up from germline, CDR1 is SGHRS and CDR2 is YFSETQ. The CDR3 contains 16 residues. V lost 0 bases to trimming and J lost 4 bases; unmatched junction nucleotides: 5. CDR3: CASSLEAGGPADTQYF. As DNA, the CDR3 is TGCGCCAGCAGCTTGGAAGCGGGGGGGCCCGCAGATACGCAGTATTTT. The whole variable domain, filled in from reference TRBV5-1 and TRBJ2-3, reads KAGVTQTPRYLIKTRGQQVTLSCSPISGHRSVSWYQQTPGQGLQFLFEYFSETQRNKGNFPGRFSGRQFSNSRSEMNVSTLELGDSALYLCASSLEAGGPADTQYFGPGTRLTVL.

Ten or more counts support this clonotype. The chain couples TRBV9 to TRBJ2-2; 7 nucleotides agree with TRBD1. Per the germline V gene, CDR1 is SGDLS and CDR2 is YYNGEE. V lost 3 bases and J lost 7; bases outside the gene matches: 6. The CDR3 has 14 amino acids. The CDR3, as DNA: TGTGCCAGCAGCGAGAGGGGACAGAGCGGGGAGCTGTTTTTT. The encoded protein is CASSERGQSGELFF.

This clonotype has at least ten counts. The CDR3 loop is CASSQGVRLYNEQFF. The CDR3 nucleotides read TGTGCCAGCAGCCAGGGGGTCCGTCTCTACAATGAGCAGTTCTTC. The chain combines TRBV14 with TRBJ2-1, with D perhaps matching TRBD1 or TRBD2 (5 bases each). With 3 bases removed from V and 3 bases from J, the gap between germline ends came to 12 bases. The CDR3 length is 15 residues. CDR1 SGHDN and CDR2 FVKESK come from the germline V gene. Variable domain in full (rest from reference TRBV14 and TRBJ2-1): EAGVTQFPSHSVIEKGQTVTLRCDPISGHDNLYWYRRVMGKEIKFLLHFVKESKQDESGMPNNRFLAERTGGTYSTLKVQPAELEDSGVYFCASSQGVRLYNEQFFGPGTRLTVL.

This clonotype showed up just a few times. The CDR3 loop is CASSSRTENTEAFF. The DNA of the CDR3 is TGTGCCAGCAGTTCCCGGACAGAGAACACTGAAGCTTTCTTT. This chain connects TRBV28 to TRBJ1-1, with D perhaps TRBD1 (6 bases). V lost 4 bases to trimming and J lost 1 base, with 10 bases between them. CDR1 MDHEN and CDR2 SYDVKM come from the germline V gene. This CDR3 contains 14 residues. The full variable domain, completed using reference TRBV28 and TRBJ1-1, is DVKVTQSSRYLVKRTGEKVFLECVQDMDHENMFWYRQDPGLGLRLIYFSYDVKMKEKGDIPEGYSVSREKKERFSLILESASTNQTSMYLCASSSRTENTEAFFGQGTRLTVV.

J is TRBJ2-2 and V is TRBV12-3 or TRBV12-4; unclear D gene. The CDR3 is 12 amino acids. V was cut by 6 bases and J by 6 bases, with 8 bases left in between. This CDR3 reads CASSPDAGELFF. The CDR3 nucleotides are TGTGCCAGCAGCCCGGATGCCGGGGAGCTGTTTTTT.

This clonotype was counted a few times. The J gene is TRBJ1-3, the V gene TRBV27; 8 nucleotides agree with TRBD1. The CDR3 length is 13 residues. Germline V CDR1 and CDR2: MNHEY, SMNVEV (reference sequence). V was clipped by 6 bases and J by 3 bases; unmatched bases: 1. The CDR3 loop reads CASSTGGGNTIYF. The CDR3 DNA follows: TGTGCCAGCAGCACAGGGGGTGGAAACACCATATATTTT.

There are many counts of this clonotype. The V call is TRBV10-3, the J call TRBJ2-3, with D tentatively TRBD1 (6 bases). Germline V gene sequence: CDR1 ENHRY, CDR2 SYGVKD. CDR3 length: 15 residues. The germline V and J ends were trimmed by 5 bases and 1 base, with 13 bases remaining between them. CDR3 DNA: TGTGCCATCAGTAGCCTCAGGGGAGGCACAGATACGCAGTATTTT. Encoded protein: CAISSLRGGTDTQYF.

The chain is built from TRBV20-1 and TRBJ2-7, with 7 bases that match TRBD2. This CDR3 comprises 14 residues. Germline V lookup: CDR1 DFQATT, CDR2 SNEGSKA (reference sequence). V dropped 6 bases and J dropped 5; count of bases not matched to a gene: 13. Here the CDR3 reads CSARRGWGGDEQYF. The CDR3 region has the DNA TGCAGTGCGCGGCGCGGGTGGGGAGGGGACGAGCAGTACTTC.

This clonotype was found many times. This rearrangement joins TRBV12-3 or TRBV12-4 to TRBJ2-3, with D uncertain. This CDR3 comprises 14 residues. The germline V and J ends were trimmed by 6 bases and 0 bases, with 10 bases remaining between them. The CDR3 bases are TGTGCCAGCAGCTCACGACCCAGCACAGATACGCAGTATTTT. As protein: CASSSRPSTDTQYF.

This clonotype occurred a few times. The chain joins TRBV27 to TRBJ2-7, with 7 bases fitting TRBD1. The germline V gene has CDR1 MNHEY and CDR2 SMNVEV (reference sequence). Trimming took 5 bases from V and 2 from J; bases not matched to a gene: 9. This CDR3 comprises 15 residues. Here the CDR3 reads CASSPSTGNPYEQYF. In DNA form, the CDR3 reads TGTGCCAGCAGTCCCTCGACAGGGAACCCCTACGAGCAGTACTTC.